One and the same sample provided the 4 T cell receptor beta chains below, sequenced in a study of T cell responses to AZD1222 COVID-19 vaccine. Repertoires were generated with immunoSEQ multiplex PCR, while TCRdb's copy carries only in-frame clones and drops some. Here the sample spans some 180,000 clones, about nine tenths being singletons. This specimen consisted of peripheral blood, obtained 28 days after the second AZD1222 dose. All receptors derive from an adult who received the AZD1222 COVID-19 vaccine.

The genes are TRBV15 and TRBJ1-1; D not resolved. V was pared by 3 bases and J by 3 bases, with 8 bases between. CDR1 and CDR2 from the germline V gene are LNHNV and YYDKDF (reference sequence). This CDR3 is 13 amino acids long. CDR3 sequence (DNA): TGTGCCACCAGCAGTTCGGGCGACACTGAAGCTTTCTTT. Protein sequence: CATSSSGDTEAFF. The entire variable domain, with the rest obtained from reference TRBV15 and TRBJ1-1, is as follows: DAMVIQNPRYQVTQFGKPVTLSCSQTLNHNVMYWYQQKSSQAPKLLFHYYDKDFNNEADTPDNFQSRRPNTSFCFLDIRSPGLGDTAMYLCATSSSGDTEAFFGQGTRLTVV.

In DNA, the CDR3 is TGTGCCAGCAGCGTAGGGGGGGAGGAGGGCCACGAGCAGTACTTC. This encodes CASSVGGEEGHEQYF. This rearrangement joins TRBV9 to TRBJ2-7, with D possibly matching TRBD2 (6 bases). The germline V and J ends were trimmed by 0 bases and 5 bases, with 15 bases remaining between them. The CDR3 is made up of 15 amino acids. Germline V gene lookup returns CDR1 SGDLS and CDR2 YYNGEE.

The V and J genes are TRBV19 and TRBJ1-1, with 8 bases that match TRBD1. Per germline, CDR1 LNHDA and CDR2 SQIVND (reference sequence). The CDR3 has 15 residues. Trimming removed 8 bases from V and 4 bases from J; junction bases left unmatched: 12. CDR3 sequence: CASLSKGRGPTEAFF. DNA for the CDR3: TGTGCCAGTTTGAGTAAGGGCAGGGGGCCCACTGAAGCTTTCTTT.

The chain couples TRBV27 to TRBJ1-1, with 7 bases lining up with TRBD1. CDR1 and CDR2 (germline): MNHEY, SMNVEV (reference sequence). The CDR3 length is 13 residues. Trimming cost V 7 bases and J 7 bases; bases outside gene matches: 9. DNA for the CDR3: TGTGCCAGCAAACCGAGAGGGGGCGGTGAAGCTTTCTTT. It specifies CASKPRGGGEAFF.